Following are 7 T cell receptor beta chains from one sample sequenced in a study of blood T cell repertoires in COVID-19. Assay: immunoSEQ multiplex PCR; the TCRdb copy retains only in-frame clones and omits some. The table includes 150,000 to 200,000 clones, approximately 82% detected once. Sequenced input: peripheral blood. These receptors all come from a woman over 75 with acute or convalescent COVID-19.

V gene TRBV4-1 combines with J gene TRBJ1-5, with 11 bases identical to TRBD1. After removal of 4 bases from V and 7 bases from J, the junction contained 3 bases not matched to a gene. The CDR3 has 14 amino acids. Germline V gene sequence: CDR1 MGHRA, CDR2 YSYEKL. CDR3 sequence: CASSRGQGGQPQHF. The CDR3 region has the DNA TGCGCCAGCAGCCGGGGACAGGGGGGACAGCCCCAGCATTTT.

This clone is a singleton in its sample. This chain links TRBV5-4 with TRBJ1-3; D is undetermined. V was shortened by 1 base and J by 4 bases, with 9 bases between the two germline ends. In germline, CDR1 is SGHNT, CDR2 YYREEE (reference sequence). The CDR3 sequence is 14 residues long. CDR3 loop: CASSLKGAGNTIYF. CDR3 in DNA: TGTGCCAGCAGCTTGAAGGGAGCCGGAAACACCATATATTTT.

J is TRBJ2-3 and V is TRBV18; 7 bases align to TRBD2. Unmatched junction bases numbered 5, after V lost 5 bases and J lost 3 bases. This CDR3 is built from 14 residues. Germline CDR1 reads KGHSH; CDR2 reads LQKENI. CDR3 sequence: CASSGLRGTDTQYF. The CDR3 coding sequence is TGTGCCAGCTCAGGTTTGCGGGGGACAGATACGCAGTATTTT.

The count of this clone is one. This chain joins TRBV3-1 (or the pseudogene TRBV3-2) and TRBJ2-4, with D perhaps matching TRBD1 (6 bases). The V end was cut by 6 bases, the J end by 7 bases, with 13 bases between. CDR3 size: 13 residues. The germline V gene has CDR1 LGHDT and CDR2 YNNKEL (reference sequence). This CDR3 reads CASRPQGGNIQYF. The CDR3 coding sequence is TGTGCCAGCAGACCACAGGGCGGTAACATTCAGTACTTC.

V gene TRBV9 combines with J gene TRBJ1-6; D remains unclear. The V and J ends lost 1 base and 0 bases respectively, with 5 bases between them. The CDR3 consists of 15 residues. Germline CDR1 SGDLS, CDR2 YYNGEE. The CDR3 DNA sequence: TGTGCCAGCAGCGTATGGAGCTCCTATAATTCACCCCTCCACTTT. This codes for CASSVWSSYNSPLHF.

V is TRBV15 and J is TRBJ2-2; TRBD2 agrees at 10 bases. This CDR3 region has 16 residues. V lost 6 bases, J lost 6 bases, and 10 bases stayed unmatched. CDR1 is LNHNV and CDR2 is YYDKDF in the germline V gene (reference sequence). The CDR3 sequence: CATRDPPGLAPGELFF. The CDR3 DNA is TGTGCCACCAGAGACCCCCCGGGACTAGCGCCCGGGGAGCTGTTTTTT. The whole variable domain, filled in from reference TRBV15 and TRBJ2-2, reads DAMVIQNPRYQVTQFGKPVTLSCSQTLNHNVMYWYQQKSSQAPKLLFHYYDKDFNNEADTPDNFQSRRPNTSFCFLDIRSPGLGDTAMYLCATRDPPGLAPGELFFGEGSRLTVL.

The chain recombines TRBV2 with TRBJ2-7; 12 bases are shared with TRBD2. This CDR3 is 12 amino acids long. CDR1 is SNHLY and CDR2 is FYNNEI in the germline V gene. V dropped 10 bases and J dropped 6; count of bases not matched to a gene: 4. Written as DNA, the CDR3 is TGTGCCACGACTAGCGGGAGTAGCGAGCAGTACTTC. It specifies CATTSGSSEQYF.